This T cell receptor beta chain was found in a study of CD8+CD57+ T cells in acquired aplastic anemia. Study information: An average of 3.2 ug of DNA was obtained from sorted CD4+ and CD8+ cells.

V lost 6 bases, J lost 7 bases, and 22 bases lay in between. Germline-derived CDR1 and CDR2 are MGHDK and SYGVNS. This CDR3 is built from 15 residues. Points on this clonotype: Its antigen is not known.

All sequencing subjects had displayed CD8+CD57+ cell expansion on flow cytometry. Among the patients, none had received any therapy at the time of blood sampling. The study profiled TCR beta VDJ and CDR3 using genomic DNA as template. One entry per CDR3 protein results from TCRdb running MiXCR on the reads. The profile covers 150,000 to 200,000 distinct CDR3 sequences, with about half appearing a single time and 2.5% to 4% taken by the ten largest. Whole-study findings and limits: Patients shared twenty-nine CD8+ CDR3 sequences with controls. The study found no significant CD8+ Simpson's diversity difference between patients and controls.

This TCR was sampled from a human donor with aplastic anemia. Specimen: sorted CD4+, CD8+, or CD8+CD57+ T cells (not recorded which) from PBMCs. The V and J genes are TRBV25-1 and TRBJ2-7, with D perhaps being TRBD1 or TRBD2 (6 bases each). The chain's CDR3 is CASSLSAGQGIEQYF. CDR3 DNA sequence: TGTGCCAGCAGCTTATCGGCGGGGCAGGGGATAGAGCAGTACTTC.